This entry lists 22 T cell receptor beta chains sequenced from one sample in a study of T cells in Graves' hyperthyroidism and ophthalmopathy. From RNA transcripts, TCR beta CDR3 regions were amplified. Researchers ran a first-round RT-PCR on the TCR CDR3 using the HTBI primer set. A single record per CDR3 protein comes from TCRdb applying MiXCR to the multiplex PCR reads. Of roughly 400,000 distinct CDR3 sequences listed, 20% to 25% are singletons. The sequenced sample was blood. The receptor set was obtained from a man aged 45-65 years with Graves' hyperthyroidism.

The sample holds a few counts of this clonotype. The chain couples TRBV6-5 to TRBJ2-7, with D uncertain. The V and J ends lost 7 bases and 3 bases respectively, with 10 bases between them. The germline gives CDR1 MNHEY, CDR2 SVGAGI. CDR3 size: 12 residues. The CDR3: CASMGFGYEQYF. In nucleotides, the CDR3 is TGTGCCAGCATGGGGTTTGGCTACGAGCAGTACTTC.

A word on this clonotype: Likely a read error: the CDR3 ends without its conserved phenylalanine or tryptophan. This chain's CDR3 is CASSQGRGLVGYTL. As DNA, the CDR3 is TGTGCCAGCAGCCAAGGGCGGGGGCTCGTTGGCTACACCCTC. The chain combines TRBV3-1 with TRBJ1-2; D is possibly TRBD1 (6 bases). Germline V gene data show CDR1 as LGHDT and CDR2 as YNNKEL (reference sequence). The CDR3 is 14 residues long. The V gene lost 1 base and the J gene lost 7 bases, with 13 bases spanning the gap.

This clonotype was found many times. The V call is TRBV2, the J call TRBJ1-1; D is ambiguous. V dropped 6 bases and J dropped 1 base, with 12 bases sitting between them. Germline CDR1 SNHLY, CDR2 FYNNEI. The CDR3 is made up of 14 amino acids. The CDR3 is CASRVTAGNTEAFF. CDR3 in DNA: TGTGCCAGCAGGGTAACGGCCGGGAACACTGAAGCTTTCTTT.

The chain has TRBV29-1 and TRBJ2-7; 8 bases are shared with TRBD2. CDR1 is SQVTM and CDR2 is ANQGSEA in the germline V gene. Losses at the gene ends were 4 bases for V and 0 bases for J; bases not matched to a gene: 5. The CDR3 spans 14 residues. Here the CDR3 DNA reads TGCAGCGTTGGGCTAGCGGGTAGCTCCTACGAGCAGTACTTC. Translated: CSVGLAGSSYEQYF.

V and J are TRBV3-1 and TRBJ2-5; D possibly corresponds to TRBD2 (6 bases). Germline CDR1 and CDR2: LGHDT and YNNKEL (reference sequence). The V end was cut by 5 bases, the J end by 5 bases, with 18 bases between. This CDR3 region has 15 residues. CDR3 sequence reads: CASSGPGLRVETQYF. In DNA, the CDR3 is TGTGCCAGCAGCGGTCCGGGACTCCGGGTGGAGACCCAGTACTTC.

This clonotype was counted between two and nine times. The rearrangement links TRBV15 to TRBJ2-7, with D hard to call. CDR3 length: 14 residues. Germline V gives CDR1 LNHNV, CDR2 YYDKDF (reference sequence). V was clipped by 3 bases and J by 0 bases, with 9 bases between them. The CDR3 loop reads CATSSEGYSYEQYF. The CDR3 DNA reads TGTGCCACCAGCAGTGAAGGGTACTCCTACGAGCAGTACTTC.

This CDR3 reads CASSLEQGAFTEAFF. The CDR3 DNA reads as TGCGCCAGCAGCTTGGAGCAGGGGGCGTTCACTGAAGCTTTCTTT. The chain has TRBV5-1 and TRBJ1-1; the match to TRBD1 covers 8 bases. Unmatched junction bases numbered 5, after V lost 0 bases and J lost 4 bases. The CDR3 spans 15 residues. From germline, CDR1 is SGHRS and CDR2 YFSETQ.

This rearrangement joins TRBV7-9 to TRBJ2-1; perhaps TRBD2 as D (5 bases). CDR1 and CDR2 from the germline V gene are SEHNR and FQNEAQ (reference sequence). V was shortened by 3 bases and J by 3 bases, with 9 bases between the two germline ends. The CDR3 length is 14 residues. The CDR3 here is CASSLQRFYNEQFF. CDR3 coding DNA: TGTGCCAGCAGCTTGCAGCGGTTCTACAATGAGCAGTTCTTC.

This clonotype was recorded at least ten times. The chain recombines TRBV7-6 with TRBJ2-7; possible D gene TRBD1, 5 bases. V lost 0 bases and J 6 bases, leaving 15 bases between the germline ends. The CDR3 contains 15 residues. Germline CDR1 is SGHVS and CDR2 is FNYEAQ. The CDR3 region has the DNA TGTGCCAGCAGCTTAGCCCCAACAGCCCAGGGCGAGCAGTACTTC. Its translation: CASSLAPTAQGEQYF.

The chain joins TRBV12-3 or TRBV12-4 to TRBJ2-1; D call uncertain. V gave up 8 bases and J gave up 8 bases, with 13 bases separating them. The length of the CDR3 is 12 residues. CDR3 amino acids: CASQTTWYEQFF. The DNA for the CDR3 is TGTGCCAGCCAGACGACATGGTATGAGCAGTTCTTC.

This clonotype came up a few times. The V and J genes are TRBV7-9 and TRBJ2-1, with 11 bases matching TRBD1. CDR1 and CDR2 from the germline V gene are SEHNR and FQNEAQ (reference sequence). The V segment lost 3 bases and the J segment 6 bases; nucleotides outside the gene matches: 4. The CDR3 has 15 amino acids. The CDR3 bases are TGTGCCAGCAGCTTCCCGGGACAGGGGGGCAATGAGCAGTTCTTC. It translates to CASSFPGQGGNEQFF. Together with reference TRBV7-9 and TRBJ2-1, the CDR3 gives the full variable domain: DTGVSQNPRHKITKRGQNVTFRCDPISEHNRLYWYRQTLGQGPEFLTYFQNEAQLEKSRLLSDRFSAERPKGSFSTLEIQRTEQGDSAMYLCASSFPGQGGNEQFFGPGTRLTVL.

This chain uses TRBV14 with TRBJ2-1, with TRBD2 identical over 7 bases. V was pared by 3 bases and J by 9 bases, with 5 bases of the junction left unmatched. The CDR3 length is 13 residues. The germline CDR1 and CDR2 sequences are SGHDN and FVKESK. The CDR3 region has the DNA TGTGCCAGCAGCCAGCGGGAGACGGGTGAGCAGTTCTTC. Translated: CASSQRETGEQFF.

This clonotype was picked up a small number of times. The rearrangement uses TRBV28 and TRBJ2-7; D is unresolved. V was pared by 2 bases and J by 5 bases, with 7 bases between. CDR1 and CDR2 from the germline V gene are MDHEN and SYDVKM. The length of the CDR3 is 12 residues. CDR3: CASSLNVNEQYF. In DNA, the CDR3 is TGTGCCAGCAGTTTAAATGTGAACGAGCAGTACTTC. Supplemented by reference TRBV28 and TRBJ2-7, the full variable domain reads DVKVTQSSRYLVKRTGEKVFLECVQDMDHENMFWYRQDPGLGLRLIYFSYDVKMKEKGDIPEGYSVSREKKERFSLILESASTNQTSMYLCASSLNVNEQYFGPGTRLTVT.

This sequence joins TRBV12-5 and TRBJ1-4; the D gene is possibly TRBD1 (5 bases). V was trimmed by 0 bases and J by 4 bases, leaving 12 bases between them. From germline, CDR1 is LGHNT and CDR2 FRNRAP. The CDR3 is 16 amino acids. In DNA form, the CDR3 reads TGTGCTAGTGGTTTGGTCTCGAGGGGCCATAATGAAAAACTGTTTTTT. Its protein is CASGLVSRGHNEKLFF.

This clonotype was seen a few times. The V gene is TRBV6-4, the J gene TRBJ1-5, with 12 bases aligning to TRBD1. Per the germline V gene, CDR1 is MRHNA and CDR2 is SNTAGT. Trimming removed 7 bases from V and 1 base from J; junction bases left unmatched: 8. The CDR3 spans 17 residues. The CDR3 sequence is CASNRDRGQISNQPQHF. CDR3 coding DNA: TGTGCCAGCAACCGGGACAGGGGGCAGATCAGCAATCAGCCCCAGCATTTT.

CDR3 amino acids: CASSVEGARGYTF. The DNA of the CDR3 is TGTGCCAGCAGTGTAGAAGGGGCGCGTGGCTACACCTTC. This rearrangement joins TRBV6-1 to TRBJ1-2, with D maybe TRBD1 (5 bases). Germline CDR1 MNHNS, CDR2 SASEGT. The length of the CDR3 is 13 residues. V lost 4 bases and J lost 7, with 13 bases in between.

This clonotype was found a few times. The rearrangement uses TRBV5-1 and TRBJ2-7; D gene unclear. The CDR3 runs 14 residues. The germline V and J ends were trimmed by 7 bases and 4 bases, with 18 bases remaining between them. CDR1 is SGHRS, CDR2 YFSETQ, per germline. The CDR3 here is CASSPGLSAYEQYF. The CDR3 bases are TGCGCCAGCTCCCCGGGCTTATCGGCTTACGAGCAGTACTTC.

This clonotype has only a few counts. This sequence joins TRBV29-1 and TRBJ2-2; 7 nucleotides match TRBD1. J gave up 3 bases and V 5 bases, and 6 bases lay outside the gene matches. The CDR3 has 14 residues. Germline V gene data show CDR1 as SQVTM and CDR2 as ANQGSEA. DNA for the CDR3: TGCAGCGTTTTTAAGGGGGCGGACACCGGGGAGCTGTTTTTT. Translated: CSVFKGADTGELFF.

There are many counts of this clonotype. V and J are TRBV2 and TRBJ2-3, with no clear D. The V gene lost 5 bases and the J gene lost 0 bases, with 6 bases spanning the gap. The germline CDR1 and CDR2 sequences are SNHLY and FYNNEI. The CDR3 loop spans 13 amino acids. CDR3 sequence (DNA): TGTGCCAGCAGTCACGCGAGCACAGATACGCAGTATTTT. This translates into CASSHASTDTQYF. Full variable domain (remainder filled in from reference TRBV2 and TRBJ2-3): EPEVTQTPSHQVTQMGQEVILRCVPISNHLYFYWYRQILGQKVEFLVSFYNNEISEKSEIFDDQFSVERPDGSNFTLKIRSTKLEDSAMYFCASSHASTDTQYFGPGTRLTVL.

This chain links TRBV4-1 with TRBJ2-2, with 12 bases matching TRBD2. The CDR3 totals 16 residues. Germline CDR1 is MGHRA and CDR2 is YSYEKL. V was clipped by 1 base and J by 4 bases; unmatched bases: 1. DNA of the CDR3: TGCGCCAGCAGCCAAGCTAGCGGGAGGGCCACCGGGGAGCTGTTTTTT. It translates to CASSQASGRATGELFF.

This chain joins TRBV12-3 or TRBV12-4 and TRBJ1-1, with D uncertain. The CDR3 is made up of 11 amino acids. V was pared by 3 bases and J by 6 bases, with 5 bases between. The CDR3 nucleotides are TGTGCCAGCAGTTTTAAGGCTGAAGCTTTCTTT. It encodes CASSFKAEAFF.

This clonotype turned up a few times. The chain uses TRBV6-1 and TRBJ1-1; 7 nucleotides match TRBD1. This CDR3 spans 14 amino acids. CDR1 and CDR2 from the germline V gene are MNHNS and SASEGT. V was pared by 6 bases and J by 3 bases, with 7 bases of the junction left unmatched. The CDR3 protein is CASRNTGVDTEAFF. The CDR3 DNA sequence: TGTGCCAGCAGGAACACAGGGGTAGACACTGAAGCTTTCTTT.